The 5 T cell receptor beta chains below all came from one sample that was sequenced in a study of T cell repertoires in cytomegalovirus infection. Each CDR3 protein gets one entry after TCRdb re-called the reads with MiXCR. Here the sample spans over 150,000 distinct CDR3 sequences, about 18% being singletons. The sample was CD8+ T cells from PBMCs. These receptors were taken from a human donor in good health (CMV status not recorded). Some clones in this sample may be carry-over from other donors' samples.

This clonotype was observed a few times. The V call is TRBV6-2 or TRBV6-3, the J call TRBJ2-7; 13 bases line up with TRBD2. V lost 2 bases and J lost 0; bases outside the gene matches: 10. Germline CDR1 is MNHEY and CDR2 is SVGEGT. The CDR3 spans 19 residues. The CDR3 nucleotides read TGTGCCAGCAGTTACCCGGTCCCGGGACTAGCGGGGAGCTCCTACGAGCAGTACTTC. It is translated as CASSYPVPGLAGSSYEQYF.

V is TRBV6-5 and J is TRBJ2-7, with no clear D. The V gene's germline CDR1 is MNHEY and CDR2 SVGAGI. This CDR3 is built from 13 residues. V was pared by 10 bases and J by 6 bases, with 19 bases between. This chain's CDR3 is CATLHLNSGEQYF. CDR3 DNA sequence: TGTGCCACCCTCCACCTAAACTCGGGCGAGCAGTACTTC.

This clonotype showed up just a few times. The gene calls are TRBV29-1 and TRBJ1-2; D gene uncertain. There are 13 residues in the CDR3. CDR1 is SQVTM, CDR2 ANQGSEA, per germline. V lost 3 bases and J lost 0, with 8 bases in between. The CDR3 region is CSVEAYTNYGYTF. The CDR3 bases are TGCAGCGTTGAGGCTTATACTAACTATGGCTACACCTTC.

This clonotype was seen only a few times. The chain uses TRBV6-2 or TRBV6-3 and TRBJ1-1; D remains unclear. V lost 0 bases and J lost 8, with 16 bases in between. Germline lookup yields CDR1 MNHEY and CDR2 SVGEGT. The CDR3 loop spans 15 amino acids. The CDR3: CASSYSSLSSEEAFF. The CDR3 nucleotides are TGTGCCAGCAGTTACTCGTCACTCTCATCGGAGGAAGCTTTCTTT.

This clonotype occurred a few times. This rearrangement joins TRBV28 to TRBJ2-7, with 10 positions matching TRBD2. This CDR3 spans 16 amino acids. The J segment lost 1 base and the V segment lost 5 bases, leaving 8 bases of the junction unmatched. Germline CDR1 reads MDHEN; CDR2 reads SYDVKM. The CDR3 reads CASSPTGTSDSYEQYF. CDR3 bases: TGTGCCAGCAGTCCGACCGGGACTAGCGATTCCTACGAGCAGTACTTC.